Following are 14 T cell receptor beta chains from one sample sequenced in a study of regulatory T cells in long-lasting Graves disease. Noted time point: persistent/refractory GD, antithyroid drugs over 5 years with positive TRAb. Isolated PBMC RNA provided the starting material for the TCR library. Building the TCR beta libraries relied on iRepertoire HTBI primers, and CDR3 regions underwent Arm-PCR. TCRdb redid the calling of the multiplex PCR reads with MiXCR, one entry per CDR3 protein. The data contain more than 350,000 distinct CDR3 sequences, around 23% of them singletons. Sequences were derived from peripheral blood mononuclear cells (PBMCs), sampled when the disease was refractory, from a patient treated with antithyroid drugs. The source of these receptors is a female donor with Graves disease.

The rearrangement joins TRBV5-1 to TRBJ1-2, with TRBD1 matching 7 bases. Germline-derived CDR1 and CDR2 are SGHRS and YFSETQ. J lost 0 bases, V lost 5 bases, and 10 bases had no gene match. The CDR3 is made up of 16 amino acids. CDR3 nucleotides: TGCGCCAGCAGACCGACCGGGACAGCTTCTAACTATGGCTACACCTTC. This translates into CASRPTGTASNYGYTF.

A few counts support this clonotype. The chain employs TRBV20-1 and TRBJ2-2, with a tentative D call TRBD2 (5 bases). The CDR3 length is 15 residues. Between the trimmed V and J ends, which lost 6 bases and 2 bases, there was a span of 16 bases. CDR1 and CDR2 from the germline V gene are DFQATT and SNEGSKA (reference sequence). The CDR3 is CSANPLEKNTGELFF. Written as DNA, the CDR3 is TGCAGTGCAAACCCACTAGAAAAAAACACCGGGGAGCTGTTTTTT.

This clonotype occurred many times. This sequence joins TRBV3-1 and TRBJ2-5, with D hard to call. The V end was cut by 4 bases, the J end by 5 bases, with 14 bases between. The CDR3 spans 14 residues. Germline V gives CDR1 LGHDT, CDR2 YNNKEL (reference sequence). The DNA for the CDR3 is TGTGCCAGCAGCCTCGGGTCCTCCGGTGAGACCCAGTACTTC. Translating gives CASSLGSSGETQYF.

This clonotype has a handful of counts. This rearrangement joins TRBV30 to TRBJ1-2; TRBD1 agrees at 7 bases. V shed 5 bases and J 4 bases; nucleotides not matched to a gene: 13. The CDR3 runs 15 residues. Germline CDR1 and CDR2: GTSNPN and SVGIG (reference sequence). The chain's CDR3 is CAWDTGDVFGYGYTF. The CDR3, as DNA: TGTGCCTGGGACACAGGGGACGTGTTCGGCTATGGCTACACCTTC. Combining the CDR3 with reference TRBV30 and TRBJ1-2 gives the whole variable domain SQTIHQWPATLVQPVGSPLSLECTVEGTSNPNLYWYRQAAGRGLQLLFYSVGIGQISSEVPQNLSASRPQDRQFILSSKKLLLSDSGFYLCAWDTGDVFGYGYTFGSGTRLTVV.

The chain joins TRBV7-9 to TRBJ1-2; perhaps TRBD1 as D (5 bases). V was cut by 2 bases and J by 7 bases, with 11 bases left in between. This CDR3 has 13 residues. CDR1 SEHNR and CDR2 FQNEAQ come from the germline V gene (reference sequence). DNA for the CDR3: TGTGCCAGCAGCTTATCGGGGGACGGTGGCTACACCTTC. Amino acid sequence: CASSLSGDGGYTF.

This clonotype was seen more than once but under ten times. CDR3 protein: CASSPRNKRDHPPKQYF. In DNA form, the CDR3 reads TGTGCCAGCAGTCCCAGGAACAAGCGGGACCACCCCCCCAAGCAGTACTTC. The chain carries TRBV3-1 and TRBJ2-7, with 7 bases that match TRBD2. After removal of 6 bases from V and 8 bases from J, the junction contained 22 bases not matched to a gene. Germline assignment: CDR1 LGHDT and CDR2 YNNKEL (reference sequence). The CDR3 is made up of 17 amino acids.

This clonotype was counted between two and nine times. This could be a read error, since a much larger clone is one nucleotide away. The chain couples TRBV28 to TRBJ2-5; D is possibly TRBD2 (6 bases). Trimming stripped 6 bases from V and 3 bases from J, with 20 bases between. CDR1 and CDR2 (germline): MDHEN, SYDVKM. This CDR3 is built from 16 residues. The CDR3 loop reads CASSRPGVESKETQYF. In DNA, the CDR3 is TGTGCCAGCAGCCGCCCGGGGGTCGAATCCAAAGAGACCCAGTACTTC.

This clonotype was counted many times. V is TRBV10-3 and J is TRBJ1-4; TRBD1 might be the D (5 bases). Trimming removed 3 bases from V and 6 bases from J, with 8 bases in between. CDR1 is ENHRY and CDR2 is SYGVKD in the germline V gene. This CDR3 comprises 13 residues. The chain's CDR3 is CAISEEGDEKLFF. The DNA of the CDR3 is TGTGCCATCAGTGAAGAAGGGGATGAAAAACTGTTTTTT.

The table lists this clonotype with a few counts. The CDR3 region is CASSLAGGPGTQYF. CDR3 in DNA: TGTGCCAGCAGCTTAGCGGGAGGGCCGGGGACCCAGTACTTC. The rearrangement uses TRBV7-2 and TRBJ2-5, with 7 bases matching TRBD2. The CDR3 has 14 residues. The V gene's germline CDR1 is SGHTA and CDR2 FQGNSA. V was pared by 0 bases and J by 7 bases, with 5 bases of the junction left unmatched.

This clonotype was detected a few times. The chain recombines TRBV5-1 with TRBJ2-5, with D unclear. The V and J ends lost 4 bases and 2 bases respectively, with 6 bases between them. Germline V lookup: CDR1 SGHRS, CDR2 YFSETQ. CDR3 size: 12 residues. The CDR3 DNA sequence: TGCGCCAGCAGCGACGCTCAAGAGACCCAGTACTTC. Protein sequence: CASSDAQETQYF.

The chain is built from TRBV19 and TRBJ2-4; the D is unclear. Trimming took 3 bases from V and 8 from J, leaving 11 bases between them. The CDR3 contains 13 residues. Germline lookup yields CDR1 LNHDA and CDR2 SQIVND (reference sequence). The CDR3 DNA is TGTGCCAGTAGTATTATTTCCAGCGACATTCAGTACTTC. Its protein product is CASSIISSDIQYF. The full variable domain, in which reference TRBV19 and TRBJ2-4 provide the parts outside the CDR3, is DGGITQSPKYLFRKEGQNVTLSCEQNLNHDAMYWYRQDPGQGLRLIYYSQIVNDFQKGDIAEGYSVSREKKESFPLTVTSAQKNPTAFYLCASSIISSDIQYFGAGTRLSVL.

This clonotype was seen at least ten times. V and J are TRBV6-1 and TRBJ2-5; the match to TRBD2 covers 11 bases. This CDR3 spans 17 amino acids. Germline-derived CDR1 and CDR2 are MNHNS and SASEGT. V shed 6 bases, J shed 6 bases, and the junction held 15 bases outside the gene matches. In nucleotides, the CDR3 is TGTGCCAGCAGCCCTGGGTCTAGCGGGAGGATGCCCCAGACCCAGTACTTC. Translated: CASSPGSSGRMPQTQYF.

This clonotype was seen a handful of times. The CDR3 loop is CASSDTGPWSQETQYF. CDR3 coding DNA: TGTGCCAGCAGCGACACAGGGCCATGGAGCCAAGAGACCCAGTACTTC. The chain employs TRBV14 and TRBJ2-5; D perhaps matches TRBD1 (6 bases). V was pared by 5 bases and J by 1 base, with 17 bases between. CDR1 SGHDN and CDR2 FVKESK come from the germline V gene. CDR3 length equals 16 residues.

The rearrangement links TRBV12-3 or TRBV12-4 to TRBJ2-3; the D call may be TRBD1 or TRBD2 (6 bases each). This CDR3 comprises 14 residues. Trimming cost V 8 bases and J 1 base, with 13 bases left between them. The CDR3 region is CASGGGRGTDTQYF. DNA for the CDR3: TGTGCCAGCGGTGGGGGGCGCGGCACAGATACGCAGTATTTT.